This T cell receptor beta chain was documented in a study of control samples from healthy donors and cancer patients. Data came from immunoSEQ multiplex PCR; TCRdb stores just in-frame clones and leaves some out. Seen here are a few hundred thousand clones, around 90% observed once, and the top ten hold around 6.8%. Germline CDR1 reads SGDLS; CDR2 reads YYNGEE. V gave up 0 bases and J gave up 2 bases, with 11 bases separating them. There are 15 residues in the CDR3. The receptor comes from a man aged 35-49 years with head and neck cancer. The chain is built from TRBV9 and TRBJ2-5; D is unresolved. Sequencing was done on a sample of PBMCs. The CDR3 region is CASSVARTEQETQYF. CDR3 nucleotides: TGTGCCAGCAGCGTAGCACGGACGGAACAAGAGACCCAGTACTTC.